This TCR beta chain was profiled in a study of T cells after yellow fever vaccination. This clonotype was counted between two and nine times. Per the germline V gene, CDR1 is WSHSY and CDR2 is SAAADI. The CDR3 length is 14 residues. Trimming shortened V by 8 bases and J by 2 bases, and 12 bases separated the two germline ends. From the 5' RACE reads, TCRdb called clonotypes with MiXCR, one entry per CDR3 protein. This repertoire shows roughly 150,000 distinct CDR3 sequences, about 7.7% found once; its top ten account for less than 0.85%. Source: CD4+ T cells sorted from PBMCs, taken 5 days after the yellow fever booster vaccination. The TCR originated in a man under 40 who received the YFV17D yellow fever vaccine. This chain joins TRBV10-2 and TRBJ2-2, with D possibly being TRBD2 (6 bases). CDR3 region: CASYGRENTGELFF. DNA of the CDR3: TGCGCCAGCTATGGGCGGGAAAACACCGGGGAGCTGTTTTTT.